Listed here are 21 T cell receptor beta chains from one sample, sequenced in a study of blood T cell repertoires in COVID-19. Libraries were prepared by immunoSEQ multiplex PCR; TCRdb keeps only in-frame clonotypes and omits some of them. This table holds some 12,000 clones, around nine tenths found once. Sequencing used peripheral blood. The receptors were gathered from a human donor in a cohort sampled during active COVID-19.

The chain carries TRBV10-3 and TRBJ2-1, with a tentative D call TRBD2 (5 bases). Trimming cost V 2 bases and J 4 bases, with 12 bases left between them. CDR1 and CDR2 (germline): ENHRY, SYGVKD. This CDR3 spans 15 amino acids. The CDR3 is CAISEIGDAYNEQFF. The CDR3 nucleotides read TGTGCCATCAGTGAGATCGGGGATGCTTACAATGAGCAGTTCTTC.

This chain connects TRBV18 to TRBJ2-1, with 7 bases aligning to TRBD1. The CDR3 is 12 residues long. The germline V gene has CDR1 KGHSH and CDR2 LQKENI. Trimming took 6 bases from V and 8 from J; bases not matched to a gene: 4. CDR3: CASSTGADEQFF. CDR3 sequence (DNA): TGTGCCAGCTCTACAGGGGCGGATGAGCAGTTCTTC.

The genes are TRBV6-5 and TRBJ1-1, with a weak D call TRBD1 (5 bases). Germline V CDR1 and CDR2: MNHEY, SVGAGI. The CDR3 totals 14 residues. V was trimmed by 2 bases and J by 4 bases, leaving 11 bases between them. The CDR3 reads CASSYVGDSTEAFF. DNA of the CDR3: TGTGCCAGCAGTTACGTAGGGGATAGCACTGAAGCTTTCTTT.

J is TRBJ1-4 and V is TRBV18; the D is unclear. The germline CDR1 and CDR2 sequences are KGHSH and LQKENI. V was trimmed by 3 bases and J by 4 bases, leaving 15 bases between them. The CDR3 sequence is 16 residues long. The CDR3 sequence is CASSPVTILVNEKLFF. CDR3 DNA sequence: TGTGCCAGCTCACCGGTCACAATCCTCGTTAATGAAAAACTGTTTTTT.

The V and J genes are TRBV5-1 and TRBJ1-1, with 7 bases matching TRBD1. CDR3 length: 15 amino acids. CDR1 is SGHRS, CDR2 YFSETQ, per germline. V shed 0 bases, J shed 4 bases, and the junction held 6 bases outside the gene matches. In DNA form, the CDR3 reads TGCGCCAGCAGCTTGGAACCAGGGGGGTTCACTGAAGCTTTCTTT. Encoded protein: CASSLEPGGFTEAFF.

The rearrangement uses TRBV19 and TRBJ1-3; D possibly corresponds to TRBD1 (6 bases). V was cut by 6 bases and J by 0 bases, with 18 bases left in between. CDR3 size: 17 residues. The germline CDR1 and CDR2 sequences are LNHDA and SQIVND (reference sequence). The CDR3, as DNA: TGTGCCAGTAGGGACAGCAAATATCGAACCTCTGGAAACACCATATATTTT. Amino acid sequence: CASRDSKYRTSGNTIYF.

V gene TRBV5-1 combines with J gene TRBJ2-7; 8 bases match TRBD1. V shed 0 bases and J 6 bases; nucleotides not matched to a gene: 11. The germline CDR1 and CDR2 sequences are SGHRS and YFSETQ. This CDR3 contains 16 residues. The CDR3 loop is CASSLDLGQGALEQYF. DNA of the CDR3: TGCGCCAGCAGCTTGGATCTAGGGCAGGGGGCACTCGAGCAGTACTTC. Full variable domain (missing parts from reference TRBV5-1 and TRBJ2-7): KAGVTQTPRYLIKTRGQQVTLSCSPISGHRSVSWYQQTPGQGLQFLFEYFSETQRNKGNFPGRFSGRQFSNSRSEMNVSTLELGDSALYLCASSLDLGQGALEQYFGPGTRLTVT.

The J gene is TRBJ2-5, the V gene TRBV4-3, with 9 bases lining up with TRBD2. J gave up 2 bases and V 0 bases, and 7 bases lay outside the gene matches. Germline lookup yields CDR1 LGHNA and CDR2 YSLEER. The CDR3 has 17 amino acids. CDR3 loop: CASSQEHSGGYQETQYF. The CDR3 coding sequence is TGCGCCAGCAGCCAAGAACATAGCGGGGGTTATCAAGAGACCCAGTACTTC.

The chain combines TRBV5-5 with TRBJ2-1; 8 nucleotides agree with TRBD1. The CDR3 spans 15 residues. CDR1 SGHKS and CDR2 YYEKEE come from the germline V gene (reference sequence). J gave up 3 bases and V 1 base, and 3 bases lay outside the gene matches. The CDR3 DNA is TGTGCCAGCAGCTTGACAGGGGGAGGCTACAATGAGCAGTTCTTC. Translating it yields CASSLTGGGYNEQFF.

The CDR3 sequence is CASSLSGVTPQHF. CDR3 bases: TGTGCCAGCAGCTTGTCCGGGGTTACGCCCCAGCATTTT. The chain uses TRBV5-5 and TRBJ1-5; D is unresolved. V was pared by 1 base and J by 9 bases, with 11 bases between. This CDR3 has 13 residues. Germline-derived CDR1 and CDR2 are SGHKS and YYEKEE (reference sequence).

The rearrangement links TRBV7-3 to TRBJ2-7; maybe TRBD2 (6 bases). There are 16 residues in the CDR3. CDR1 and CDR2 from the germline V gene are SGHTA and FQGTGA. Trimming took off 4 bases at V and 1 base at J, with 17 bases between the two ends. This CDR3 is CASSSPRDWLSYEQYF. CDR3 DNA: TGTGCCAGCAGCTCCCCCCGGGACTGGCTGTCCTACGAGCAGTACTTC.

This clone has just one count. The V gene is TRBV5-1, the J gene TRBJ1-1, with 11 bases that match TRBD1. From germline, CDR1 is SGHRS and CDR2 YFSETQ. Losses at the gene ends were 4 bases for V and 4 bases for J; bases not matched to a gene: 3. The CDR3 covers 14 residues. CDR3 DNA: TGCGCCAGCAGCACGGGACAGGGGGGCACTGAAGCTTTCTTT. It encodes CASSTGQGGTEAFF. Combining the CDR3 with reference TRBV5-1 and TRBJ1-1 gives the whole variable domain KAGVTQTPRYLIKTRGQQVTLSCSPISGHRSVSWYQQTPGQGLQFLFEYFSETQRNKGNFPGRFSGRQFSNSRSEMNVSTLELGDSALYLCASSTGQGGTEAFFGQGTRLTVV.

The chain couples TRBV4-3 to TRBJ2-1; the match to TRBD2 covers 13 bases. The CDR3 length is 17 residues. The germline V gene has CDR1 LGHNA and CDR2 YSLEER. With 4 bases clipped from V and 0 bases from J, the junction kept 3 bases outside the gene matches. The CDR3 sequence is CASSPTSGGVSYNEQFF. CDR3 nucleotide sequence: TGCGCCAGCAGCCCTACTAGCGGGGGGGTCTCCTACAATGAGCAGTTCTTC.

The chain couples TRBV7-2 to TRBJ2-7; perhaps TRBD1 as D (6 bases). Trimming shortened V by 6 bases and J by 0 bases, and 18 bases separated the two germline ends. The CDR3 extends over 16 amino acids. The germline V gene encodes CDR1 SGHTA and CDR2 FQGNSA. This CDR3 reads CASSPKGGGSSYEQYF. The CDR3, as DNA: TGTGCCAGCAGTCCCAAGGGTGGGGGCAGCTCCTACGAGCAGTACTTC.

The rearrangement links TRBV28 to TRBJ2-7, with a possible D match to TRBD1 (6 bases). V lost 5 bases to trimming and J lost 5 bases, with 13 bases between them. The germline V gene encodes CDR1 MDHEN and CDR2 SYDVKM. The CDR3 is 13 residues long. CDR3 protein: CASSLTGIHEQYF. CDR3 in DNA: TGTGCCAGCAGTCTGACAGGAATCCACGAGCAGTACTTC.

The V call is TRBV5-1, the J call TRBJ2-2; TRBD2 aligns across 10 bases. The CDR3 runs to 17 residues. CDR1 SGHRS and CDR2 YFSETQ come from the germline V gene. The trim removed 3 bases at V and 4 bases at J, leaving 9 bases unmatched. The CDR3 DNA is TGCGCCAGCAGCTCTGGGACTAGCGTTCCGGCCACCGGGGAGCTGTTTTTT. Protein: CASSSGTSVPATGELFF.

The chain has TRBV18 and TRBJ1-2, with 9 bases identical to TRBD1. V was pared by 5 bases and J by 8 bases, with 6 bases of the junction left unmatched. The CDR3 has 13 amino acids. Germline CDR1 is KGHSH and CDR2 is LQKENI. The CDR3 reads CASSNRGLGGYTF. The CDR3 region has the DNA TGTGCCAGCTCAAACAGGGGGCTGGGAGGCTACACCTTC.

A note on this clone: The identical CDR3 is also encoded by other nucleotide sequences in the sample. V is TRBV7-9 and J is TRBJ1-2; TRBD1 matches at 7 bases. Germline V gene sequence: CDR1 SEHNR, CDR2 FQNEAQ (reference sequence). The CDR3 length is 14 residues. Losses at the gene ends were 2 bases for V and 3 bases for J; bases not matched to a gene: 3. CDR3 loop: CASSLNRGDYGYTF. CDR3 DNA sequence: TGTGCCAGCAGCTTAAACAGGGGAGACTATGGCTACACCTTC.

The CDR3 spells CASSSRGGGEKLFF. For the CDR3, the DNA is TGCGCCAGCAGCTCTAGAGGGGGTGGTGAAAAACTGTTTTTT. The chain employs TRBV5-1 and TRBJ1-4; D might be TRBD1 (6 bases). CDR1 is SGHRS, CDR2 YFSETQ, per germline. This CDR3 comprises 14 residues. Trimming shortened V by 3 bases and J by 7 bases, and 13 bases separated the two germline ends.

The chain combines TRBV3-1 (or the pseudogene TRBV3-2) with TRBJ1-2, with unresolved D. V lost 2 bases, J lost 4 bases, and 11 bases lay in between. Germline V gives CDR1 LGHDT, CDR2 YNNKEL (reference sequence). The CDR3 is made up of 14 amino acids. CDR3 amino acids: CASSQRTHSYGYTF. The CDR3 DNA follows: TGTGCCAGCAGCCAAAGGACTCACAGCTATGGCTACACCTTC.

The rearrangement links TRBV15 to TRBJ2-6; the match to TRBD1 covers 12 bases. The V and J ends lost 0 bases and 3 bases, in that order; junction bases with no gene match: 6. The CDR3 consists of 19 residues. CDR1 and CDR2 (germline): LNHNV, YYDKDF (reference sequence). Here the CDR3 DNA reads TGTGCCACCAGCAGAGAACCCGGGACAGGGGGCTTTGGGGCCAACGTCCTGACTTTC. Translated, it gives CATSREPGTGGFGANVLTF.